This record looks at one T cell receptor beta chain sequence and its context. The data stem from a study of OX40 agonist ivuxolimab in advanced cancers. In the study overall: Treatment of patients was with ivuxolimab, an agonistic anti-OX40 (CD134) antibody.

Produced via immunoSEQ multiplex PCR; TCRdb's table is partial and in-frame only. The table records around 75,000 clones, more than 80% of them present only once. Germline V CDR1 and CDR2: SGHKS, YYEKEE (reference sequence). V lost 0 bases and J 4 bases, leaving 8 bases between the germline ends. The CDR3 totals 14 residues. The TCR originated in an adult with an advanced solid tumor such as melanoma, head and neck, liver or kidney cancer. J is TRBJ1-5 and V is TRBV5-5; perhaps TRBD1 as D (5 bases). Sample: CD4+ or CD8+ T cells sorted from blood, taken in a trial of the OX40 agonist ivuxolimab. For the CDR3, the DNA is TGTGCCAGCAGCTTGGCAGCAGGGAATCAGCCCCAGCATTTT. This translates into CASSLAAGNQPQHF.